This TCR beta chain was recovered during a study of blood T cells in healthy people across ages. Then a second PCR, running roughly 6 to 11 cycles, was carried out with a sample-barcoded 5' primer and a J-beta primer mix. Using its own MiXCR run on the 5' RACE reads, TCRdb lists one record per CDR3 protein. Among some 1.7 million distinct CDR3 sequences listed, roughly 27% were seen once. This clonotype has a count of ten or more. This CDR3 region has 13 residues. The germline CDR1 and CDR2 sequences are DFQATT and SNEGSKA (reference sequence). Trimming removed 1 base at V and 3 bases at J, with 7 bases between.

The sample taken for sequencing was blood. V usage is TRBV20-1 and J usage is TRBJ1-5; tentatively, D is TRBD1 (6 bases). The TCR was taken from a woman between 25 and 40 years old in good health. This CDR3 is CSARGTVNQPQHF. The CDR3 DNA sequence: TGCAGTGCTAGAGGGACAGTCAATCAGCCCCAGCATTTT.